Following are 21 T cell receptor beta chains from one sample sequenced in a study of T cell clonality in common variable immunodeficiency. Assay used: immunoSEQ multiplex PCR; TCRdb lists only in-frame clones, some missing. The sample shows about 28,000 clones, none of them appearing just once. No antigen has been assigned to these receptors. Study results and limitations: Reportedly, TCR beta sequences from common variable immunodeficiency showed fewer deletions and N-nucleotide insertions.

Sequenced input: peripheral blood mononuclear cells. Every receptor here comes from a human donor with common variable immunodeficiency.

This clone came up many times. The read comes to an end 3 residues before the CDR3 does, leaving the germline J gene to fill in the end. V is TRBV11-2 and J is TRBJ1-1, with D maybe TRBD1 (5 bases). V was pared by 6 bases and J by 2 bases, with 10 bases between. CDR1 is SGHAT and CDR2 is FQNNGV in the germline V gene. The CDR3 covers 13 residues. This CDR3 is CASSQGRNTEAFF. The sequenced part of the CDR3 DNA is TGTGCCAGCAGTCAGGGCCGAAACACTGAA. Variable domain in full (rest from reference TRBV11-2 and TRBJ1-1): EAGVAQSPRYKIIEKRQSVAFWCNPISGHATLYWYQQILGQGPKLLIQFQNNGVVDDSQLPKDRFSAERLKGVDSTLKIQPAKLEDSAVYLCASSQGRNTEAFFGQGTRLTVV.

Ten or more counts support this clone. The observed sequence ends 3 residues before the CDR3 terminus, with the missing tail filled in from the germline J gene. J is TRBJ2-2 and V is TRBV20-1; D is ambiguous. Deletions cut 3 bases from V and 0 bases from J, with 8 bases between. The CDR3 extends over 14 amino acids. From germline, CDR1 is DFQATT and CDR2 SNEGSKA (reference sequence). The part of the CDR3 DNA that was read is TGCAGTGCTAGTAAACAGTCGAACACCGGGGAG. It codes for CSASKQSNTGE. The CDR3 reads in full as CSASKQSNTGELFF.

Remarks on this clone: The missing CDR3 end, 3 residues past where the read stops, is filled in from the germline J gene. This chain links TRBV5-1 with TRBJ2-7; TRBD2 aligns across 15 bases. Trimming removed 4 bases from V and 4 bases from J; junction bases left unmatched: 15. The CDR3 extends over 19 amino acids. Germline V lookup: CDR1 SGHRS, CDR2 YFSETQ. The sequenced CDR3 bases are TGCGCCAGCAGCCTCGGGACTAGCGGGGGGCGTCGGTTGGGGTACGAG. This sequence encodes CASSLGTSGGRRLGYE. The CDR3, in full, reads CASSLGTSGGRRLGYEQYF.

This clone appeared a few times. The CDR3 bases that were read are TGTGCCAGTAGTACGGGTCTCGAGACC. The encoded protein is CASSTGLET. The entire CDR3 sequence reads CASSTGLETQYF. The chain links TRBV19 to TRBJ2-5, with D uncertain. The read finishes 3 residues shy of the CDR3 end, and the germline J gene is used to complete it. The germline gives CDR1 LNHDA, CDR2 SQIVND (reference sequence). V was pared by 4 bases and J by 5 bases, with 8 bases between. CDR3 size: 12 residues.

The sequenced part of the CDR3 DNA is TGTGCCAGCAGCTTGATATCTTCGGTTGCAGGTGAG. This encodes CASSLISSVAGE. The full CDR3 reads CASSLISSVAGEQFF. This chain joins TRBV7-3 and TRBJ2-1; D is unclear. Coverage ceases 3 residues before the CDR3 finishes, and the germline J gene fills in the end. Per the germline V gene, CDR1 is SGHTA and CDR2 is FQGTGA. The V and J ends lost 3 bases and 9 bases respectively, with 18 bases between them. CDR3 length: 15 amino acids.

Worth noting for this clone: Read sequence stops 3 residues before the CDR3 end, and the germline J gene provides the missing end. The chain uses TRBV19 and TRBJ1-5; TRBD1 agrees at 10 bases. V shed 5 bases and J 5 bases; nucleotides not matched to a gene: 18. Germline CDR1 LNHDA, CDR2 SQIVND (reference sequence). The CDR3 consists of 19 residues. CDR3 DNA, as far as it was read: TGTGCCAGTAGTCTCCTCCCTGTGTCGACAGGGGGCATGGATCAGCCC. Protein product: CASSLLPVSTGGMDQP. The CDR3 reads in full as CASSLLPVSTGGMDQPQHF.

As regards this clone: The read stops 3 residues short of the end of the CDR3; the missing end is completed from the germline J gene. This sequence joins TRBV20-1 and TRBJ2-5; 11 nucleotides align to TRBD2. This CDR3 has 16 residues. Germline V gene sequence: CDR1 DFQATT, CDR2 SNEGSKA (reference sequence). Trimming cost V 3 bases and J 5 bases; bases outside gene matches: 11. The covered CDR3 bases are TGCAGTGCTAGGCAGGATAGCGGGGGGGTTTGGGAGACC. Protein product: CSARQDSGGVWET. The whole CDR3 sequence reads CSARQDSGGVWETQYF.

This clone appeared many times. The read ends 3 residues shy of where the CDR3 ends; the end is completed using the germline J gene. The chain has TRBV6-2 or TRBV6-3 and TRBJ1-2; D uncertain. The CDR3 contains 14 residues. Trimming took 3 bases from V and 2 from J, leaving 10 bases between them. Germline V lookup: CDR1 MNHEY, CDR2 SVGEGT. CDR3 DNA (partial): TGTGCCAGCAGTTATTACGCTATGAACTATGGC. Its protein is CASSYYAMNYG. The CDR3 in its entirety is CASSYYAMNYGYTF.

This clone was seen at least ten times. The read ends 3 residues shy of where the CDR3 ends; the end is completed using the germline J gene. This chain uses TRBV4-2 with TRBJ2-7; TRBD1 matches 7 bases. Trimming at V came to 4 bases and at J to 3 bases, leaving 6 bases not matched to a gene. Germline values: CDR1 LGHNA, CDR2 YNFKEQ. This CDR3 has 14 residues. The CDR3 is CASSRRTGGYEQYF. CDR3 DNA, as far as it was read: TGTGCCAGCAGCCGCCGGACAGGTGGCTACGAG.

This clone has a handful of counts. The CDR3 end falls 3 residues outside the read, so it is completed with the germline J gene. The chain recombines TRBV7-3 with TRBJ2-1, with no clear D. The CDR3 is made up of 14 amino acids. Looked up from germline, CDR1 is SGHTA and CDR2 is FQGTGA. V lost 2 bases and J lost 4, with 9 bases in between. This CDR3 reads CASSLESTYNEQFF. The covered CDR3 bases are TGTGCCAGCAGCTTAGAGAGTACATACAATGAG.

Regarding this clone: Coverage ceases 3 residues before the CDR3 finishes, and the germline J gene fills in the end. V gene TRBV6-2 or TRBV6-3 combines with J gene TRBJ2-7, with D unclear. The length of the CDR3 is 13 residues. Looked up from germline, CDR1 is MNHEY and CDR2 is SVGEGT. V lost 1 base and J lost 2, with 6 bases in between. The CDR3 loop is CASSYLSPYEQYF. The CDR3 bases that were read are TGTGCCAGCAGTTACTTATCTCCCTACGAG.

Turning to this clone: With the read ending 3 residues before the CDR3 end, the germline J gene is used to fill in that end. The rearrangement joins TRBV2 to TRBJ1-4; maybe TRBD1 (5 bases). CDR1 is SNHLY, CDR2 FYNNEI, per germline. This CDR3 is 14 amino acids long. Trimming shortened V by 8 bases and J by 5 bases, and 15 bases separated the two germline ends. The CDR3 loop is CASEKKGKNEKLFF. The CDR3 bases that were read are TGTGCCAGCGAAAAAAAGGGGAAGAATGAAAAA.

A few counts support this clone. The read comes to an end 3 residues before the CDR3 does, leaving the germline J gene to fill in the end. The chain couples TRBV7-2 to TRBJ1-4, with 8 bases aligning to TRBD1. The germline CDR1 and CDR2 sequences are SGHTA and FQGNSA. The V segment lost 5 bases and the J segment 4 bases; nucleotides outside the gene matches: 3. CDR3 size: 14 residues. The CDR3 DNA, read in part, is TGTGCCAGCAGCGGACAGGGAGGTAATGAAAAA. Translation: CASSGQGGNEK. The CDR3 reads in full as CASSGQGGNEKLFF. Complete variable domain (other parts from reference TRBV7-2 and TRBJ1-4): GAGVSQSPSNKVTEKGKDVELRCDPISGHTALYWYRQSLGQGLEFLIYFQGNSAPDKSGLPSDRFSAERTGGSVSTLTIQRTQQEDSAVYLCASSGQGGNEKLFFGSGTQLSVL.

With regard to this clone: The read finishes 3 residues shy of the CDR3 end, and the germline J gene is used to complete it. This chain uses TRBV7-9 with TRBJ2-1; D gene ambiguous. Germline V CDR1 and CDR2: SEHNR, FQNEAQ (reference sequence). V lost 4 bases and J lost 7, with 8 bases in between. The CDR3 extends over 12 amino acids. The CDR3 here is CASSSSRNEQFF. Incomplete CDR3 DNA: TGTGCCAGCAGCTCCTCGAGGAATGAG.

This clone was seen more than once but under ten times. The read terminates 3 residues before the CDR3 end, so the remaining end is supplied by the germline J gene. This chain uses TRBV7-2 with TRBJ1-1; the D is unclear. V dropped 2 bases and J dropped 3 bases, with 10 bases sitting between them. The CDR3 consists of 14 residues. Looked up from germline, CDR1 is SGHTA and CDR2 is FQGNSA. CDR3 DNA, as far as it was read: TGTGCCAGCAGCTTATTAGGGTTTGACACTGAA. As protein: CASSLLGFDTE. In full, the CDR3 is CASSLLGFDTEAFF. Full variable domain (remainder filled in from reference TRBV7-2 and TRBJ1-1): GAGVSQSPSNKVTEKGKDVELRCDPISGHTALYWYRQSLGQGLEFLIYFQGNSAPDKSGLPSDRFSAERTGGSVSTLTIQRTQQEDSAVYLCASSLLGFDTEAFFGQGTRLTVV.

This clone has a count of ten or more. The read ends 3 residues early relative to the CDR3; the germline J gene fills the gap. V gene TRBV9 combines with J gene TRBJ2-1, with 9 bases fitting TRBD2. The CDR3 has 15 amino acids. Germline V gene data show CDR1 as SGDLS and CDR2 as YYNGEE. Trimming removed 3 bases from V and 5 bases from J; junction bases left unmatched: 6. CDR3 bases read: TGTGCCAGCAGCGCCGCGGGGGGGCATAACAATGAG. Translated: CASSAAGGHNNE. From start to end, the CDR3 is CASSAAGGHNNEQFF. The entire variable domain, with the rest obtained from reference TRBV9 and TRBJ2-1, is as follows: DSGVTQTPKHLITATGQRVTLRCSPRSGDLSVYWYQQSLDQGLQFLIQYYNGEERAKGNILERFSAQQFPDLHSELNLSSLELGDSALYFCASSAAGGHNNEQFFGPGTRLTVL.

Turning to this clone: The CDR3 end lies 3 residues beyond the end of the read and is filled in from the germline J gene. The rearrangement joins TRBV2 to TRBJ2-6; D call uncertain. Germline V gives CDR1 SNHLY, CDR2 FYNNEI. The CDR3 loop spans 16 amino acids. V was clipped by 1 base and J by 4 bases, with 11 bases between them. Incomplete CDR3 DNA: TGTGCCAGCAGTGAAGGGAAGGGTTTCGGGGCCAACGTC. This translates into CASSEGKGFGANV. The CDR3, in full, reads CASSEGKGFGANVLTF.

This clone has ten or more counts. The CDR3 end is not reached by the read, which stops 3 residues before it; the germline J gene fills it in. The chain joins TRBV10-3 to TRBJ2-4; D unresolved. Trimming took 3 bases from V and 4 from J, leaving 13 bases between them. The CDR3 spans 15 residues. The germline V gene encodes CDR1 ENHRY and CDR2 SYGVKD. Incomplete CDR3 DNA: TGTGCCATCAGTGAAGGGCTGAACAGTAAAAACATT. Residues: CAISEGLNSKNI. The CDR3 as a whole reads CAISEGLNSKNIQYF.

As regards this clone: The DNA ends 3 residues before the CDR3 does, and the rest of the CDR3 is filled in from the germline J gene. The chain combines TRBV6-1 with TRBJ1-3; a weak D match, TRBD1 (6 bases). The V end lost 2 bases, the J end lost 5 bases, and 10 bases lay between the germline ends. CDR3 length: 14 residues. CDR1 and CDR2 from the germline V gene are MNHNS and SASEGT. The sequenced part of the CDR3 DNA is TGTGCCAGCAGTGAACTGGACAGCAGAAACACC. Its protein product is CASSELDSRNT. The entire CDR3 is CASSELDSRNTIYF.

This clone was seen at least ten times. The missing CDR3 end, 3 residues past where the read stops, is filled in from the germline J gene. The chain employs TRBV18 and TRBJ2-3; D gene ambiguous. V dropped 6 bases and J dropped 0 bases, with 4 bases sitting between them. This CDR3 is built from 12 residues. The germline V gene encodes CDR1 KGHSH and CDR2 LQKENI. Partial CDR3 DNA: TGTGCCAGCTCCCCGAGCACAGATACG. Its translation: CASSPSTDT. The whole CDR3 reads CASSPSTDTQYF.

Note on this clone: The read finishes 3 residues shy of the CDR3 end, and the germline J gene is used to complete it. The chain joins TRBV2 to TRBJ2-7; D call uncertain. CDR1 SNHLY and CDR2 FYNNEI come from the germline V gene. V lost 7 bases to trimming and J lost 1 base, with 26 bases between them. This CDR3 is 18 amino acids long. The CDR3: CASKKVVLGPSRSYEQYF. The DNA read from the CDR3 is TGTGCCAGCAAAAAAGTGGTCCTGGGCCCCAGCAGGTCCTACGAG.